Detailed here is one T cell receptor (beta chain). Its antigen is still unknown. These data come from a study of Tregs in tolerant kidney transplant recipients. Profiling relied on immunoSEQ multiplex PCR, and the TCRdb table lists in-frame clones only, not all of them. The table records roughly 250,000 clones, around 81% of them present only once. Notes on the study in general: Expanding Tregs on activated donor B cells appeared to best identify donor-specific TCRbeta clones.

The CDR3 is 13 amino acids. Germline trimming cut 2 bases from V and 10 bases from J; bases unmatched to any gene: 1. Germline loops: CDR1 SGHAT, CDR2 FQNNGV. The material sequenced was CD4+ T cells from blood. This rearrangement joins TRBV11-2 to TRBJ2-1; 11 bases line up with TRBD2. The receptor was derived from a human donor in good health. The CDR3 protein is CASSLLAGGEQFF. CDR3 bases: TGTGCCAGCAGCTTACTAGCGGGAGGCGAGCAGTTCTTC.